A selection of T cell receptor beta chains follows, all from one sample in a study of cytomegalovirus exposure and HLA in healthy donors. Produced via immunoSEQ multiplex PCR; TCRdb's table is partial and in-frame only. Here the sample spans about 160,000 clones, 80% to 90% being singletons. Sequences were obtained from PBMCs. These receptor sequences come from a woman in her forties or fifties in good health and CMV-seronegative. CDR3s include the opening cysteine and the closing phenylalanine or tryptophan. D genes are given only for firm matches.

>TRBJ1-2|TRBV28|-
CASSLIRRDYGYTF
TGTGCCAGCAGTTTGATTCGGAGGGACTATGGCTACACCTTC
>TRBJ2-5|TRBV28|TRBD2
CASSHGRREGRETQYF
TGTGCCAGCAGTCATGGGCGGCGGGAGGGCCGGGAGACCCAGTACTTC
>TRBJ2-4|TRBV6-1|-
CASSAGTHKNIQYF
TGTGCCAGCAGTGCCGGGACACACAAAAACATTCAGTACTTC
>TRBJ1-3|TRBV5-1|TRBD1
CASSFGTGGGNTIYF
TGCGCCAGCAGCTTCGGGACAGGGGGAGGAAACACCATATATTTT
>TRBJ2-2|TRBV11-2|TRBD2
CASSFHPASGSVNTGELFF
TGTGCCAGCAGCTTCCACCCTGCAAGCGGGAGTGTCAACACCGGGGAGCTGTTTTTT
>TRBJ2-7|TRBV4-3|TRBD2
CASSQPGGIGEQYF
TGCGCCAGCAGCCAGCCGGGGGGAATCGGCGAGCAGTACTTC
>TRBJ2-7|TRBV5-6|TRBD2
CASSRLAGGFYEQYF
TGTGCCAGCAGCAGACTAGCGGGAGGTTTCTACGAGCAGTACTTC
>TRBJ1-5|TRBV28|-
CASSPLGSQYQPQHF
TGTGCCAGCAGCCCTTTGGGCAGCCAATATCAGCCCCAGCATTTT
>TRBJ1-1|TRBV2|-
CASKRGPPNTEAFF
TGTGCCAGCAAACGAGGCCCCCCGAACACTGAAGCTTTCTTT
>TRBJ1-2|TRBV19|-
CASSIEDRNPFF
TGTGCCAGTAGTATAGAAGACAGGAACCCTTTTTTC
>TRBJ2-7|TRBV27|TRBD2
CASSLKTSGRARSYEQYF
TGTGCCAGCAGTTTAAAGACTAGCGGGAGGGCCAGGTCCTACGAGCAGTACTTC
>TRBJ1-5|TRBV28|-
CASSILPGGGQPQHF
TGTGCCAGCAGCATCCTCCCGGGCGGGGGTCAGCCCCAGCATTTT
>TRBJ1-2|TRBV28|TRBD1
CASSPGDRGGYGYTF
TGTGCCAGCAGTCCTGGGGACAGGGGAGGGTATGGCTACACCTTC
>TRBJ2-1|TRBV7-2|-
CAIQIPFSGEQFF
TGTGCCATTCAAATACCTTTTTCGGGGGAGCAGTTCTTC
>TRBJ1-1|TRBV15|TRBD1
CATGASNRGLTEAFF
TGTGCCACAGGGGCCTCGAACAGGGGACTGACTGAAGCTTTCTTT
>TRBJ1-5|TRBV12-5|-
CASANRGNQPQHF
TGTGCTAGTGCTAATCGGGGCAATCAGCCCCAGCATTTT
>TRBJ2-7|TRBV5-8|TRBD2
CASSLGLGTSYEQYF
TGTGCCAGCAGCCTTGGACTAGGAACATCCTACGAGCAGTACTTC
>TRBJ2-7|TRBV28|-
CASSSPASSYEQYF
TGTGCCAGCAGTTCGCCTGCTAGTTCCTACGAGCAGTACTTC